These 2 T cell receptor beta chains share one sample of origin, sequenced in a study of early stage breast cancer tumors. The data were produced by immunoSEQ multiplex PCR, yet TCRdb's version contains in-frame clones alone and is incomplete. The table has 45,000 to 60,000 clones, roughly 80% seen once. The sample was blood. These receptors came from a person aged 45 to 60 with breast cancer.

V gene TRBV9 combines with J gene TRBJ1-2; a possible D gene is TRBD1 (5 bases). Trimming cost V 4 bases and J 4 bases, with 17 bases left between them. The CDR3 length is 15 residues. Germline loops: CDR1 SGDLS, CDR2 YYNGEE. The CDR3 DNA reads as TGTGCCAGCAGCCCGGGGGGGGGAGTAGGCTATGGCTACACCTTC. It codes for CASSPGGGVGYGYTF.

CDR3 in amino acids: CASSPDWAGEKLFF. The DNA for the CDR3 is TGTGCCAGCAGCCCGGACTGGGCAGGTGAAAAACTGTTTTTT. V gene TRBV2 combines with J gene TRBJ1-4; no clear D gene. V gave up 6 bases and J gave up 7 bases, with 15 bases separating them. The CDR3 length is 14 residues. Germline CDR1 reads SNHLY; CDR2 reads FYNNEI.